This is a list of T cell receptor beta chains from one sample in a study of OX40 agonist ivuxolimab in advanced cancers. Profiling relied on immunoSEQ multiplex PCR, and the TCRdb table lists in-frame clones only, not all of them. The top ten clones hold around 2.7% of a sample with about 70,000 clones, approximately 90% of them seen once. The specimen comprised CD4+ or CD8+ T cells sorted from blood, sampled in a trial of the OX40 agonist ivuxolimab. All receptors derive from an adult with an advanced solid tumor such as melanoma, head and neck, liver or kidney cancer. The CDR3 runs from the conserved cysteine through the conserved F or W. The D gene is left open where the match is weak. A clone size is listed for some rows: how often the clone was seen (once, few, many), or a class if it is expanded.

TGTGCCAGCAGCCCGGGGGACAGGGGAAACTATGGCTACACCTTC CASSPGDRGNYGYTF TRBV7-9 . TRBJ1-2 TRBD1
TGTGCCAGCAGTGTACAAGGGCGGAACACTGAAGCTTTCTTT CASSVQGRNTEAFF TRBV2 . TRBJ1-1 .
TGTGCCAGCAGCTCCCCGGGGAGGACTACCAATGAGCAGTTCTTC CASSSPGRTTNEQFF TRBV11-3 . TRBJ2-1 .
TGTGCCAGCAGTCAGTATGGGGTGCAGGACGAGCAGTACTTC CASSQYGVQDEQYF TRBV6-5 . TRBJ2-7 .
TGTGCCAGCAGCTTAGCCTTACATCTCGAGCAGTACTTC CASSLALHLEQYF TRBV7-2 . TRBJ2-7 .
TGTGCCAGCAGAAGTATCCCTAGGAGGGAGACCCAGTACTTC CASRSIPRRETQYF TRBV2 once TRBJ2-5 .
TGTGCCAGCAGCCCTCGAGCCTCTAGCGGGAAAAATGAGCAGTTCTTC CASSPRASSGKNEQFF TRBV14 . TRBJ2-1 TRBD2
TGTGCCAGCAGCTCGAACGCGAACACCGGGGAGCTGTTTTTT CASSSNANTGELFF TRBV11-2 . TRBJ2-2 .
TGCGCCAGCAGCCAAGATCGAACAGTGAGCACAGATACGCAGTATTTT CASSQDRTVSTDTQYF TRBV4-1 . TRBJ2-3 .
TGTGCCTGGACGCGACAGAGTACCGGGGCCAACGTCCTGACTTTC CAWTRQSTGANVLTF TRBV30 . TRBJ2-6 .
TGTGCTAGTGGCCTCCACGGGGGGGTATATGTAGCCGGGGAGCTGTTTTTT CASGLHGGVYVAGELFF TRBV12-5 . TRBJ2-2 TRBD2
TGCAGCGTTGAAGTGTGGGAGGGTGGAAACACCATATATTTT CSVEVWEGGNTIYF TRBV29-1 . TRBJ1-3 .
TGTGCCTGGGGGTCAGGGGCCTTTAGCGAGCAGTACTTC CAWGSGAFSEQYF TRBV30 . TRBJ2-7 .
TGTGCCAGCAGAAGGGACAGCCCTGAAAAACTGTTTTTT CASRRDSPEKLFF TRBV7-9 . TRBJ1-4 TRBD1
TGTGCCAGCAGTAACCGGGACATCGGCTATGGCTACACCTTC CASSNRDIGYGYTF TRBV6-6 . TRBJ1-2 .
TGCGCCAGCAGAGCGGGAGTTATGGCCAATGAGCAGTTCTTC CASRAGVMANEQFF TRBV10-2 . TRBJ2-1 TRBD2
TGTGCCAGCAGCGCCTTGGGGTTTACGGGTAATTCACCCCTCCACTTT CASSALGFTGNSPLHF TRBV7-9 . TRBJ1-6 .
TGTGCCAGCAGCTTTGGCCTTACCCAGTACTTC CASSFGLTQYF TRBV7-2 . TRBJ2-5 .
TGTGCCAGCTCGCGTGGGGCAACTAATGAAAAACTGTTTTTT CASSRGATNEKLFF TRBV18 . TRBJ1-4 .
TGTGCCAGCAGCTTACAAGGGGTAGCGGCCAAGCAGTACTTC CASSLQGVAAKQYF TRBV4-2 . TRBJ2-7 .
TGCGCCAGCAGCTTGGACAGCAATCAGCCCCAGCATTTT CASSLDSNQPQHF TRBV5-1 . TRBJ1-5 .
TGTGCCAGCAGCCTCCAAATGGACAGGGAAAACTATGGCTACACCTTC CASSLQMDRENYGYTF TRBV28 . TRBJ1-2 TRBD1